The rows below give T cell receptor beta chains drawn from one sample of a study of OX40 agonist ivuxolimab in advanced cancers. Sequenced by immunoSEQ multiplex PCR; TCRdb stores in-frame clones only, minus some. Seen here are under 95,000 clones, roughly nine tenths observed once, and the top ten hold roughly 0.18%. The sample consisted of CD4+ or CD8+ T cells sorted from blood, taken in a trial of the OX40 agonist ivuxolimab. Every receptor here comes from an adult with an advanced solid tumor such as melanoma, head and neck, liver or kidney cancer. Each CDR3 is given with its conserved first and last residue. A D gene is named only where the DNA matches it firmly.

CDR3aa: CASSSPAGVINEQFF; v_gene: TRBV7-9; j_gene: TRBJ2-1; d_gene: TRBD2
CDR3aa: CAWTGTNQETQYF; v_gene: TRBV30; j_gene: TRBJ2-5; d_gene: TRBD2
CDR3aa: CASTRSPGLNTEAFF; v_gene: TRBV5-1; j_gene: TRBJ1-1; d_gene: NA
CDR3aa: CASSETRLAGVRNEQFF; v_gene: TRBV10-1; j_gene: TRBJ2-1; d_gene: TRBD2
CDR3aa: CASSQEGGLGTDTQYF; v_gene: TRBV4-1; j_gene: TRBJ2-3; d_gene: NA
CDR3aa: CASSYRTGMNTEAFF; v_gene: TRBV6-6; j_gene: TRBJ1-1; d_gene: NA
CDR3aa: CASDRIEAFF; v_gene: TRBV19; j_gene: TRBJ1-1; d_gene: NA
CDR3aa: CASSLVSMPEAFF; v_gene: TRBV5-6; j_gene: TRBJ1-1; d_gene: NA
CDR3aa: CASSLNDGSGYTF; v_gene: TRBV7-6; j_gene: TRBJ1-2; d_gene: NA
CDR3aa: CASSEYEGINF; v_gene: TRBV2; j_gene: TRBJ1-2; d_gene: NA
CDR3aa: CASRFGLAGEQFF; v_gene: TRBV4-1; j_gene: TRBJ2-1; d_gene: TRBD2
CDR3aa: CATSRGPGTGRPGELFF; v_gene: TRBV15; j_gene: TRBJ2-2; d_gene: TRBD1
CDR3aa: CASSAQRGGRTDTQYF; v_gene: TRBV2; j_gene: TRBJ2-3; d_gene: TRBD2
CDR3aa: CASSLAQSSYEQYF; v_gene: TRBV7-8; j_gene: TRBJ2-7; d_gene: NA
CDR3aa: CASSMTSGRTSTDTQYF; v_gene: TRBV19; j_gene: TRBJ2-3; d_gene: TRBD2
CDR3aa: CASSSRRKTYEQYF; v_gene: TRBV19; j_gene: TRBJ2-7; d_gene: NA
CDR3aa: CASSANGAPQGELFF; v_gene: TRBV19; j_gene: TRBJ2-2; d_gene: NA